The rows below give T cell receptor beta chains drawn from one sample of a study of Ad26.COV2.S vaccination and SARS-CoV-2 variants. TCRdb keeps only in-frame clones here, not all; method: immunoSEQ multiplex PCR. This sample has about 350,000 clones, with around 89% found just once. The sequencing here drew on peripheral blood, taken in a trial of Ad26.COV2.S vaccine versus placebo. The receptors derive from a person between 18 and 65 years old who received the Ad26.COV2.S COVID-19 vaccine or a placebo. Both conserved end residues are part of each CDR3. The D gene is left open where the match is weak. Size tells how often a clone was seen (once, few, many) or the class of an expanded clone, and some rows leave it out.

j_gene	v_gene	abundance	d_gene	CDR3nt	CDR3aa
TRBJ1-2	TRBV5-6	.	.	TGTGCCAGCAGCTTGGCCGAGACGGTGGGTGACACCTTC	CASSLAETVGDTF
TRBJ2-5	TRBV4-1	.	TRBD1	TGCGCCAGCAGCCAAGATCTAGGGACAGGGGGTTCCGAGACCCAGTACTTC	CASSQDLGTGGSETQYF
TRBJ2-7	TRBV2	.	TRBD1	TGTGCCAGCAGCGACAGGGGAAACTACGAGCAGTACTTC	CASSDRGNYEQYF
TRBJ1-2	TRBV5-1	.	.	TGCGCCAGCAGCTTGTCGGAAGGTGGGGTCTATGGCTACACCTTC	CASSLSEGGVYGYTF
TRBJ2-7	TRBV7-9	once	TRBD2	TGTGCCAGCAGCGGCCCCGGGACTAACTCCTACGAGCAGTACTTC	CASSGPGTNSYEQYF
TRBJ2-1	TRBV4-1	.	TRBD1	TGCGCCAGCAGCCAAGGAGGACAGGGGAAAAGGAGAAATGAGCAGTTCTTC	CASSQGGQGKRRNEQFF
TRBJ2-7	TRBV3-1/TRBV3-2	.	.	TGTGCCAGCAGCGACCGGGGCTACGAGCAGTACTTC	CASSDRGYEQYF
TRBJ1-4	TRBV4-2	.	.	TGTGCCAGCAGCCAGCCCGACAGGAATGAAAAACTGTTTTTT	CASSQPDRNEKLFF
TRBJ2-7	TRBV27	.	.	TGTGCCAGCAGTCCAGCCGGGACAAACTCCTACGAGCAGTACTTC	CASSPAGTNSYEQYF
TRBJ2-1	TRBV3-1/TRBV3-2	.	TRBD1	TGTGCCAGCAGCCAATACCGCACAGGGGGCGCGTACAATGAGCAGTTCTTC	CASSQYRTGGAYNEQFF
TRBJ1-5	TRBV4-1	.	TRBD1	TGCGCCAGCAGCTACGGACAGGGGAGCAATCAGCCCCAGCATTTT	CASSYGQGSNQPQHF
TRBJ2-7	TRBV27	.	.	TGTGCCAGCAGTAGGACAGGGAGGGTCTACGAGCAGTACTTC	CASSRTGRVYEQYF
TRBJ2-2	TRBV13	.	.	TGTGCCAGCAGCTTAGGCCGACAAGCGAACACCGGGGAGCTGTTTTTT	CASSLGRQANTGELFF
TRBJ2-5	TRBV9	.	.	TGTGCCAGCAGCGTAGGCGGGGTCTTCCAAGAGACCCAGTACTTC	CASSVGGVFQETQYF
TRBJ1-1	TRBV29-1	once	TRBD1	TGCAGCGTTGAGCTGACAGGGTTCTTCACTGAAGCTTTCTTT	CSVELTGFFTEAFF
TRBJ2-1	TRBV29-1	.	.	TGCAGCGTTGGCAGGGTATCGTACAATGAGCAGTTCTTC	CSVGRVSYNEQFF
TRBJ2-4	TRBV4-1	.	TRBD1	TGCGCCAGCAGCCAAGATATGACAGGGATAAACATTCAGTACTTC	CASSQDMTGINIQYF
TRBJ2-7	TRBV28	.	.	TGTGCCAGCTCATCCACGGGACCCTACGAGCAGTACTTC	CASSSTGPYEQYF
TRBJ1-5	TRBV4-1	.	.	TGCGCCAGCAGCCAAGATTATTTAGGGTACGGTAGCAATCAGCCCCAGCATTTT	CASSQDYLGYGSNQPQHF
TRBJ1-1	TRBV27	.	TRBD1	TGTGCCAGCAGCCCCGGGACAGGGGTTCCGATGGCTGAAGCTTTCTTT	CASSPGTGVPMAEAFF
TRBJ1-2	TRBV5-6	.	.	TGTGCCAGCAGCTTGAATACAGATCTTGGCTACACCTTC	CASSLNTDLGYTF
TRBJ2-7	TRBV13	.	.	TGTGCCAGCAGCAGGGGGGGACAAGGATACGAGCAGTACTTC	CASSRGGQGYEQYF
TRBJ1-1	TRBV7-9	.	TRBD1	TGTGCCAGCAGCTCATACAGGGGCCGCATGAACACTGAAGCTTTCTTT	CASSSYRGRMNTEAFF
TRBJ1-2	TRBV12-3/TRBV12-4	.	.	TGTGCCAGCAGCTCCTCAGGGAAGGGCGGCTACACCTTC	CASSSSGKGGYTF
TRBJ2-3	TRBV19	.	TRBD1	TGTGCCAGTAGTATAGTGTGGGACAGTCACTCCACAGATACGCAGTATTTT	CASSIVWDSHSTDTQYF
TRBJ1-4	TRBV10-3	.	.	TGTGCCATCAAGGGCAGATTGGGGGAAAAACTGTTTTTT	CAIKGRLGEKLFF
TRBJ2-5	TRBV5-6	.	TRBD2	TGTGCCAGCAGCTTCGGGACTAGCTTCCAAGAGACCCAGTACTTC	CASSFGTSFQETQYF
TRBJ2-2	TRBV6-5	.	.	TGTGCCAGCACCGACGTTCCCGGGGAGCTGTTTTTT	CASTDVPGELFF
TRBJ2-2	TRBV18	once	TRBD1	TGTGCCAGCTCCAGGGGACAGGGCGCGAACACCGGGGAGCTGTTTTTT	CASSRGQGANTGELFF
TRBJ2-7	TRBV5-8	.	TRBD1	TGTGCCAGCAGCTTCAGGGGGTTCCACGAGCAGTACTTC	CASSFRGFHEQYF
TRBJ1-4	TRBV24-1	.	.	TGTGCCACCAGTGATTTGGCAGCAACTAATGAAAAACTGTTTTTT	CATSDLAATNEKLFF
TRBJ2-7	TRBV28	.	.	TGTGCCAGCAGTCCCCCGGGGCAGGGGAGCTCCTACGAGCAGTACTTC	CASSPPGQGSSYEQYF
TRBJ2-7	TRBV11-2	.	.	TGTGCCAGCAGGTCCCCAGGTGTTAAACACGAGCAGTACTTC	CASRSPGVKHEQYF